This entry describes one T cell receptor (beta chain). Its antigen is undetermined. The CDR3 runs to 16 residues. Germline trimming cut 6 bases from V and 0 bases from J; bases unmatched to any gene: 8. Germline V CDR1 and CDR2: MDHEN, SYDVKM. Generated by immunoSEQ multiplex PCR, the TCRdb table keeps only in-frame clones and is missing some. Here the sample spans about 51,000 clones, 89% being singletons. These data originate in a study of graft-versus-host responses after intestinal transplantation. The overall study: The transplants performed in recipients were multivisceral, liver-intestinal, or isolated intestinal. After anti-thymocyte globulin induction, recipients took tacrolimus and steroids for around 3 years. Findings of the study overall: The marrow of recipients harbored GvH clones, and ileum or blood showed some of them first. Some patients had graft-donor T cell macrochimerism. In their allografts, the ratios of graft-versus-host to host-versus-graft T cell clones were high.

The specimen comprised unstimulated CD4+ T cells sorted from spleen or lymph node cells, sampled before transplant. This TCR was recovered from a human donor who was the organ donor for an intestinal transplant. V and J are TRBV28 and TRBJ2-7; TRBD1 agrees at 10 bases. In DNA form, the CDR3 reads TGTGCCAGCAGATCGATAGGGACAGGGGCCTCCTACGAGCAGTACTTC. Amino acids: CASRSIGTGASYEQYF.